This T cell receptor (beta chain) was captured by sequencing in a study of blood T cells in healthy people across ages. In germline, CDR1 is SEHNR, CDR2 FQNEAQ (reference sequence). The CDR3 has 16 residues. The V and J ends lost 6 bases and 3 bases respectively, with 18 bases between them. The sample holds one count of this clonotype. It was with a sample-barcoded 5' primer and a J-beta primer mix that a second PCR of about 6 to 12 cycles was run. TCRdb re-derived calls from the 5' RACE reads in MiXCR, one entry per CDR3 protein. The table has hundreds of thousands of distinct CDR3 sequences, roughly 50% seen once.

This clonotype was sampled from a man aged 55 to 70 in good health. The V call is TRBV7-9, the J call TRBJ2-1; TRBD2 is a possible D gene (6 bases). Sequenced material: blood. The CDR3 sequence: CASSSIGGKGYNEQFF. The DNA of the CDR3 is TGTGCCAGCAGTTCGATAGGAGGGAAAGGCTACAATGAGCAGTTCTTC.